These 9 T cell receptor beta chains were sequenced from one sample in a study of CD4+ T cells in melanoma (dated by TCRdb to between 2022 and 2023). Receptors were amplified or captured by the immunoSEQ multiplex PCR assay. TCRdb took over this immuneACCESS table, retaining in-frame rearrangements with V and J assigned. Such tables are incomplete; in checked studies, under half of the missing clones stem from an unresolved V gene, and the remainder is unexplained. The sample yields 90,000 to 130,000 clones; around 93% were counted once. Of the sample, roughly 3.3% falls within the top ten clones. The sequencing input was peripheral blood. These receptors were taken from a human donor with melanoma.

This clone was detected a few times. This chain links TRBV6-5 with TRBJ1-1; maybe TRBD1 (6 bases). The CDR3 spans 14 residues. The germline V and J ends were trimmed by 5 bases and 3 bases, with 13 bases remaining between them. Germline V gene sequence: CDR1 MNHEY, CDR2 SVGAGI. The CDR3 DNA is TGTGCCAGCAGTAACCCCACAGGGTACACTGAAGCTTTCTTT. Protein sequence: CASSNPTGYTEAFF.

The V and J genes are TRBV28 and TRBJ1-1; TRBD1 matches at 7 bases. Germline V gene sequence: CDR1 MDHEN, CDR2 SYDVKM. V dropped 7 bases and J dropped 6; count of bases not matched to a gene: 8. The CDR3 loop spans 13 amino acids. The CDR3 loop is CASNTDRVAEAFF. DNA for the CDR3: TGTGCCAGCAACACCGACAGGGTGGCTGAAGCTTTCTTT.

J is TRBJ2-1 and V is TRBV2; D is unresolved. V was clipped by 4 bases and J by 10 bases, with 14 bases between them. This CDR3 has 13 residues. CDR1 and CDR2 from the germline V gene are SNHLY and FYNNEI. DNA of the CDR3: TGTGCCAGCAGTGTTCGACTCCTCGACGAGCAGTTCTTC. It encodes CASSVRLLDEQFF.

The CDR3, as DNA: TGTGCCAGCAGCCACGGGAGGGACTATCAGCCCCAGCATTTT. Translating gives CASSHGRDYQPQHF. The chain carries TRBV6-6 and TRBJ1-5; D possibly corresponds to TRBD1 (5 bases). Per the germline V gene, CDR1 is MNHNY and CDR2 is SVGAGI (reference sequence). CDR3 size: 14 residues. Trimming removed 6 bases at V and 5 bases at J, with 14 bases between.

This chain links TRBV29-1 with TRBJ2-7; a possible D gene is TRBD1 (7 bases). V lost 6 bases and J lost 2, with 17 bases in between. This CDR3 has 14 amino acids. Germline CDR1 SQVTM, CDR2 ANQGSEA. CDR3 sequence (DNA): TGCAGCGTGGCGGGGAGACAGGGCACCTACGAGCAGTACTTC. Protein sequence: CSVAGRQGTYEQYF.

The chain is built from TRBV4-3 and TRBJ2-6, with D tentatively TRBD1 (6 bases). V lost 1 base, J lost 2 bases, and 12 bases lay in between. The germline V gene has CDR1 LGHNA and CDR2 YSLEER. The CDR3 runs 17 residues. The CDR3 DNA is TGCGCCAGCAGCCAAGTTCGACAGGCTGCTGGGGCCAACGTCCTGACTTTC. Encoded protein: CASSQVRQAAGANVLTF.

The genes are TRBV5-1 and TRBJ2-5; no definite D call. CDR1 and CDR2 from the germline V gene are SGHRS and YFSETQ. The CDR3 contains 13 residues. Between the trimmed V and J ends, which lost 4 bases and 0 bases, there was a span of 7 bases. CDR3 sequence (DNA): TGCGCCAGCAGCCTGCCATACCAAGAGACCCAGTACTTC. It codes for CASSLPYQETQYF.

V gene TRBV15 combines with J gene TRBJ1-5, with D possibly being TRBD1 (6 bases). Germline V lookup: CDR1 LNHNV, CDR2 YYDKDF (reference sequence). Trimming left V 0 bases short and J 7 bases short, with 16 bases between. The CDR3 consists of 16 residues. CDR3 amino acids: CATSREGRTGNQPQHF. The CDR3 DNA reads as TGTGCCACCAGCAGAGAGGGACGTACAGGGAACCAGCCCCAGCATTTT. Complete variable domain (other parts from reference TRBV15 and TRBJ1-5): DAMVIQNPRYQVTQFGKPVTLSCSQTLNHNVMYWYQQKSSQAPKLLFHYYDKDFNNEADTPDNFQSRRPNTSFCFLDIRSPGLGDTAMYLCATSREGRTGNQPQHFGDGTRLSIL.

The rearrangement joins TRBV4-3 to TRBJ1-6; D is possibly TRBD1 (5 bases). V was shortened by 0 bases and J by 10 bases, with 19 bases between the two germline ends. The CDR3 covers 17 residues. Per germline, CDR1 LGHNA and CDR2 YSLEER. The CDR3 is CASSQDQAGGSGSPLHF. CDR3 sequence (DNA): TGCGCCAGCAGCCAAGATCAGGCTGGGGGTTCGGGCTCACCCCTCCACTTT.